These 9 T cell receptor beta chains originate from one sample sequenced in a study of T cell responses to AZD1222 COVID-19 vaccine. TCRdb's table, derived via immunoSEQ multiplex PCR, lists solely in-frame clones and lacks some. The table has tens of thousands of clones, more than 70% seen once. The starting material was peripheral blood, obtained on day 0 of AZD1222 vaccination. Receptors originate from an adult in good health.

V gene TRBV6-5 combines with J gene TRBJ2-7, with 7 bases lining up with TRBD1. V shed 6 bases and J 5 bases; nucleotides not matched to a gene: 7. The CDR3 has 13 residues. Germline V gene data show CDR1 as MNHEY and CDR2 as SVGAGI. The CDR3 nucleotides are TGTGCCAGCAGCAACATGGGGACAGACGAGCAGTACTTC. This codes for CASSNMGTDEQYF.

This chain connects TRBV5-6 to TRBJ1-6; possibly TRBD1 for D (5 bases). CDR1 SGHDT and CDR2 YYEEEE come from the germline V gene. V was clipped by 2 bases and J by 0 bases, with 15 bases between them. This CDR3 spans 18 amino acids. CDR3 protein: CASSLYLGESSYNSPLHF. DNA of the CDR3: TGTGCCAGCAGCTTATATTTGGGGGAGAGCTCCTATAATTCACCCCTCCACTTT.

J is TRBJ1-2 and V is TRBV28; unclear D gene. Germline lookup yields CDR1 MDHEN and CDR2 SYDVKM. V was clipped by 3 bases and J by 2 bases, with 10 bases between them. The CDR3 has 14 residues. The chain's CDR3 is CASSFLGTNYGYTF. Here the CDR3 DNA reads TGTGCCAGCAGTTTTCTTGGAACCAACTATGGCTACACCTTC.

This clone occurred a few times. The V call is TRBV11-2, the J call TRBJ2-2; 12 bases line up with TRBD2. The CDR3 spans 19 residues. Germline V gene lookup returns CDR1 SGHAT and CDR2 FQNNGV. The V segment lost 4 bases and the J segment 4 bases; nucleotides outside the gene matches: 13. Here the CDR3 reads CASSSASGRAGHFTGELFF. CDR3 nucleotides: TGTGCCAGCAGCTCCGCTAGCGGGAGGGCTGGGCATTTCACCGGGGAGCTGTTTTTT.

The chain combines TRBV4-2 with TRBJ1-3; D gene unclear. The germline CDR1 and CDR2 sequences are LGHNA and YNFKEQ. V gave up 8 bases and J gave up 0 bases, with 11 bases separating them. The CDR3 covers 14 residues. The CDR3 region is CASGPAFSGNTIYF. The CDR3 coding sequence is TGTGCCAGCGGTCCCGCGTTCTCTGGAAACACCATATATTTT.

Note on this clone: Germline is not matched at one junction end, which may reflect a read error. The CDR3 sequence is CASGVRGSSDEQYF. As DNA, the CDR3 is TGCGCCAGCGGGGTTAGGGGTTCCTCCGACGAGCAGTACTTC. V and J are TRBV5-1 and TRBJ2-7; possible D gene TRBD1, 5 bases. Germline V gene lookup returns CDR1 SGHRS and CDR2 YFSETQ. The CDR3 covers 14 residues.

The genes are TRBV18 and TRBJ2-3; either TRBD1 or TRBD2 may supply D (5 bases each). CDR3 length: 15 residues. Per the germline V gene, CDR1 is KGHSH and CDR2 is LQKENI. V was trimmed by 6 bases and J by 0 bases, leaving 13 bases between them. This chain's CDR3 is CASSPGTYSTDTQYF. The CDR3 DNA is TGTGCCAGCTCCCCCGGGACGTATAGCACAGATACGCAGTATTTT.

CDR3 residues: CASSPYTDTQYF. Here the CDR3 DNA reads TGTGCCAGTAGTCCTTATACAGATACGCAGTATTTT. The chain links TRBV19 to TRBJ2-3; D unresolved. CDR3 length: 12 amino acids. V was cut by 5 bases and J by 3 bases, with 6 bases left in between. Germline V gives CDR1 LNHDA, CDR2 SQIVND (reference sequence).

The chain combines TRBV6-1 with TRBJ1-2; TRBD1 is a possible D gene (5 bases). CDR1 is MNHNS and CDR2 is SASEGT in the germline V gene. The V and J ends lost 3 bases and 8 bases respectively, with 13 bases between them. The CDR3 has 13 amino acids. CDR3 DNA: TGTGCCAGCAGTGATAAGCCAGGGTACGGCTACACCTTC. This encodes CASSDKPGYGYTF.